Following are 18 T cell receptor gamma chains from one sample sequenced in a study of Vδ1+ human thymocytes. Study-wide findings and caveats: In the thymus, TRG and TRD repertoires looked highly polyclonal with Gaussian CDR3 lengths.

The antigens for these receptors are not known. RNA was extracted from the cells and then reverse transcribed. Pooled V-gene forward primers with one constant-region reverse primer generated the CDR3 amplicons by multiplex PCR. TCRdb reran clone calling via CATT on the multiplex PCR reads. The table lists more than 35,000 gamma-chain clones, around 20% of them singletons, with roughly 2% in the top ten. Sequencing was done on a sample of Vdelta1+ gamma-delta thymocytes from the thymus. Subset in this sample: FACS-sorted CD3+ TCRalphabeta- TCRVdelta1+ TCRVdelta2- thymocytes. Source of these receptors: a girl in the first two years of life who had congenital heart surgery.

As to this clone: A single base separates this from a much larger clone, so it may be a read error. This specimen includes other DNA sequences encoding the same CDR3. The chain joins TRGV2 to TRGJ1 or TRGJ2. Germline V lookup: CDR1 EGSNGY, CDR2 YDSYNSKV. This CDR3 comprises 12 residues. CDR3: CATWDGPDKKLF. The CDR3 DNA reads TGTGCCACCTGGGACGGGCCGGATAAGAAACTTTTT.

This clone was counted only a few times. Other nucleotide sequences from this sample produce the same CDR3. The chain is built from TRGV2 and TRGJ1 or TRGJ2. The CDR3 is 10 amino acids. With 4 bases clipped from V and 13 bases from J, the junction kept 7 bases outside the gene matches. The V gene's germline CDR1 is EGSNGY and CDR2 YDSYNSKV. The CDR3 nucleotides read TGTGCCACCTGGGATGGGAAAAAACTCTTT. Translation: CATWDGKKLF.

This clone was observed a few times. The chain employs TRGV3 and TRGJ1 or TRGJ2. The CDR3 is 15 amino acids. The ends lost 3 bases at V and 0 bases at J; junction bases unmatched: 8. CDR1 is VTNTFY, CDR2 YDVSTARD, per germline (reference sequence). The CDR3 DNA reads as TGTGCCACCTGGGACGGTGTTTCGAATTATTATAAGAAACTCTTT. Encoded protein: CATWDGVSNYYKKLF.

The V call is TRGV3, the J call TRGJ1 or TRGJ2. The CDR3 contains 14 residues. V gave up 0 bases and J gave up 4 bases; unmatched junction bases: 6. Germline V gene sequence: CDR1 VTNTFY, CDR2 YDVSTARD (reference sequence). The CDR3 region is CATWDRHPYYKKLF. Written as DNA, the CDR3 is TGTGCCACCTGGGACAGGCACCCCTATTATAAGAAACTCTTT.

J is TRGJ1 or TRGJ2 and V is TRGV2. This CDR3 region has 12 residues. CDR1 and CDR2 from the germline V gene are EGSNGY and YDSYNSKV. The V and J ends lost 1 base and 10 bases, in that order; junction bases with no gene match: 7. The CDR3 reads CATWDGQKKKLF. The CDR3, as DNA: TGTGCCACCTGGGACGGCCAGAAGAAGAAACTCTTT.

Concerning this clone itself: The sample has other DNA sequences that encode this CDR3 too. This chain uses TRGV2 with TRGJP2. V lost 1 base to trimming and J lost 6 bases; unmatched junction nucleotides: 5. Germline assignment: CDR1 EGSNGY and CDR2 YDSYNSKV. The CDR3 is made up of 14 amino acids. The CDR3 protein is CATWDGGGDWIKTF. Here the CDR3 DNA reads TGTGCCACCTGGGACGGAGGGGGTGATTGGATCAAGACGTTT.

With respect to this clone: Other DNA sequences in the sample encode the same CDR3. J is TRGJ1 or TRGJ2 and V is TRGV3. The V gene's germline CDR1 is VTNTFY and CDR2 YDVSTARD (reference sequence). V dropped 0 bases and J dropped 4; count of bases not matched to a gene: 6. There are 14 residues in the CDR3. The CDR3 nucleotides read TGTGCCACCTGGGACAGGCTAGAGTATTATAAGAAACTCTTT. Its protein product is CATWDRLEYYKKLF.

The chain is built from TRGV8 and TRGJ1 or TRGJ2. Trimming at V came to 3 bases and at J to 7 bases, leaving 12 bases not matched to a gene. The length of the CDR3 is 14 residues. Germline V gene sequence: CDR1 VENAVY, CDR2 YDSYNSRV. The CDR3 reads CATWDGGREYKKLF. The CDR3 DNA reads as TGTGCCACCTGGGATGGGGGACGAGAATATAAGAAACTCTTT.

With regard to this clone: A much larger clone differs by one base, so this may be a read error. The sample holds other DNA sequences that translate to the same CDR3. The gene calls are TRGV2 and TRGJ1 or TRGJ2. Trimming at V came to 0 bases and at J to 6 bases, leaving 5 bases not matched to a gene. The CDR3 loop spans 13 amino acids. Germline assignment: CDR1 EGSNGY and CDR2 YDSYNSKV. The CDR3: CATWDGPSYKKLF. Here the CDR3 DNA reads TGTGCCACCTGGGACGGGCCTTCTTATAAGAAACTCTTT.

This clone came up many times. Other DNA sequences in the sample encode the same CDR3. The chain links TRGV3 to TRGJ1 or TRGJ2. J lost 8 bases, V lost 1 base, and 2 bases had no gene match. CDR1 and CDR2 from the germline V gene are VTNTFY and YDVSTARD (reference sequence). CDR3 size: 11 residues. In DNA form, the CDR3 reads TGTGCCACCTGGGACAGACATAAGAAACTCTTT. Translation gives CATWDRHKKLF.

The chain employs TRGV4 and TRGJ1 or TRGJ2. Germline loops: CDR1 EGSTGY, CDR2 YDSYTSSV. The CDR3 consists of 17 residues. V shed 6 bases, J shed 8 bases, and the junction held 25 bases outside the gene matches. CDR3 DNA sequence: TGTGCCACCTGGACCCCAAGCCCAATATCAGGGACAAATAAGAAACTCTTT. Translation: CATWTPSPISGTNKKLF.

A word on this clone: The same CDR3 is also encoded by other DNA sequences in this sample. The chain carries TRGV9 and TRGJ1 or TRGJ2. This CDR3 has 11 amino acids. With 3 bases clipped from V and 6 bases from J, the junction kept 2 bases outside the gene matches. Germline V gene lookup returns CDR1 GITISATS and CDR2 ISYDGTV (reference sequence). The CDR3 is CALWERYKKLF. The CDR3 DNA reads TGTGCCTTGTGGGAGCGTTATAAGAAACTCTTT.

The chain is built from TRGV3 and TRGJ1 or TRGJ2. The CDR3 runs to 14 residues. Germline CDR1 VTNTFY, CDR2 YDVSTARD (reference sequence). V shed 0 bases and J 12 bases; nucleotides not matched to a gene: 14. The CDR3 spells CATWDRPPKFGKLF. CDR3 coding DNA: TGTGCCACCTGGGACAGGCCCCCTAAGTTCGGGAAACTCTTT.

The V gene is TRGV2, the J gene TRGJ1 or TRGJ2. The germline CDR1 and CDR2 sequences are EGSNGY and YDSYNSKV. V shed 2 bases and J 12 bases; nucleotides not matched to a gene: 10. The CDR3 has 12 residues. The CDR3 spells CATWDAQGVKLF. The DNA of the CDR3 is TGTGCCACCTGGGACGCTCAGGGTGTGAAACTCTTT.

The V gene is TRGV2, the J gene TRGJ1 or TRGJ2. The length of the CDR3 is 12 residues. After removal of 1 base from V and 11 bases from J, the junction contained 8 bases not matched to a gene. Germline CDR1 is EGSNGY and CDR2 is YDSYNSKV. The CDR3 DNA is TGTGCCACCTGGGACGGTACGAGGCAGAAACTCTTT. It specifies CATWDGTRQKLF.

The V call is TRGV9, the J call TRGJ1 or TRGJ2. Per the germline V gene, CDR1 is GITISATS and CDR2 is ISYDGTV (reference sequence). V was pared by 9 bases and J by 9 bases, with 5 bases of the junction left unmatched. The CDR3 sequence is 9 residues long. The DNA of the CDR3 is TGTGCCTTGGACCTTAAGAAACTCTTT. Translating it yields CALDLKKLF.

The rearrangement uses TRGV8 and TRGJ1 or TRGJ2. The CDR3 extends over 14 amino acids. Trimming took 3 bases from V and 5 from J; bases not matched to a gene: 10. CDR1 is VENAVY and CDR2 is YDSYNSRV in the germline V gene. DNA for the CDR3: TGTGCCACCTGGGATCTCTGCTCTGATTATAAGAAACTCTTT. This encodes CATWDLCSDYKKLF.

The rearrangement uses TRGV8 and TRGJ1 or TRGJ2. With V trimmed by 5 bases and J by 11 bases, 12 bases remained unmatched. Germline V gene lookup returns CDR1 VENAVY and CDR2 YDSYNSRV. This CDR3 has 12 residues. The DNA of the CDR3 is TGTGCCACCTGGGGCCCCGGGGCGGAGAAACTCTTT. Translated: CATWGPGAEKLF.